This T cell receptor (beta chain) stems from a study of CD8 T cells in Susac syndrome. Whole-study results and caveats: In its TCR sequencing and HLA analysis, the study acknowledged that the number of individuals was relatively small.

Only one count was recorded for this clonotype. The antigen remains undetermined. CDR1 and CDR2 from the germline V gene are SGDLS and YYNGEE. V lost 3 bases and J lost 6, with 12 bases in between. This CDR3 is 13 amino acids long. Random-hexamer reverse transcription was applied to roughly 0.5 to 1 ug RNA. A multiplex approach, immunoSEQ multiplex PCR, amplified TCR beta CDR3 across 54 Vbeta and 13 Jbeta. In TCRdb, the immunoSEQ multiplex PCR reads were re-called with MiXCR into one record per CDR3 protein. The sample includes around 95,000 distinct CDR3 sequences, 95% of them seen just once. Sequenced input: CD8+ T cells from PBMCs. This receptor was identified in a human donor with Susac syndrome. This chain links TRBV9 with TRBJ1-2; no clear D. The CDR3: CASSARGYDGYTF. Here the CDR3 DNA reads TGTGCCAGCAGCGCCCGGGGTTATGATGGCTACACCTTC.